A single sample is the source of the 29 T cell receptor beta chains below, sequenced in a study of T cell changes during pregnancy in multiple sclerosis. TCRdb's copy holds only in-frame clones and misses some; the assay was immunoSEQ multiplex PCR. This table holds around 40,000 clones, 91% found once. The sequencing used CD4+ T cells from peripheral blood mononuclear cells, collected in the second trimester of pregnancy. The receptors here all came from a female donor in good health, enrolled as a control in a pregnancy study.

This chain links TRBV6-1 with TRBJ1-1; no reliable D call. CDR1 is MNHNS, CDR2 SASEGT, per germline. This CDR3 contains 15 residues. Between the trimmed V and J ends, which lost 2 bases and 1 base, there was a span of 11 bases. CDR3 loop: CASSEWRVTNTEAFF. The CDR3 DNA follows: TGTGCCAGCAGTGAATGGAGGGTAACGAACACTGAAGCTTTCTTT.

This chain links TRBV28 with TRBJ2-3; D possibly corresponds to TRBD1 (6 bases). The CDR3 is 17 residues long. Germline V gives CDR1 MDHEN, CDR2 SYDVKM. With 3 bases removed from V and 5 bases from J, the gap between germline ends came to 21 bases. The chain's CDR3 is CASSFLSDTGYKDTQYF. CDR3 DNA: TGTGCCAGCAGTTTTCTCTCGGATACAGGGTACAAAGATACGCAGTATTTT.

V and J are TRBV18 and TRBJ2-2; 8 bases align to TRBD1. The V segment lost 4 bases and the J segment 2 bases; nucleotides outside the gene matches: 6. CDR1 is KGHSH, CDR2 LQKENI, per germline. The CDR3 contains 16 residues. The CDR3 here is CASSLSGTGNTGELFF. In DNA form, the CDR3 reads TGTGCCAGCTCACTATCCGGGACAGGAAACACCGGGGAGCTGTTTTTT.

The gene calls are TRBV6-1 and TRBJ1-1; no reliable D call. With 2 bases removed from V and 4 bases from J, the gap between germline ends came to 11 bases. In germline, CDR1 is MNHNS, CDR2 SASEGT. The CDR3 sequence is 14 residues long. In DNA, the CDR3 is TGTGCCAGCAGTGAAATCGATCTGAGCACTGAAGCTTTCTTT. Amino acid sequence: CASSEIDLSTEAFF.

This clone was found a few times. The genes are TRBV30 and TRBJ2-2, with 8 positions matching TRBD2. This CDR3 spans 12 amino acids. Germline V CDR1 and CDR2: GTSNPN, SVGIG (reference sequence). The junction had 2 bases not matched to a gene; V was cut back by 8 bases and J by 3 bases. The DNA of the CDR3 is TGTGCCGCGCGGGAGGACACCGGGGAGCTGTTTTTT. Its translation: CAAREDTGELFF.

The J gene is TRBJ2-2, the V gene TRBV6-6; maybe TRBD2 (5 bases). Germline values: CDR1 MNHNY, CDR2 SVGAGI (reference sequence). The CDR3 covers 14 residues. Deletions cut 6 bases from V and 4 bases from J, with 12 bases between. CDR3 nucleotide sequence: TGTGCCAGCAGGGGAGAAGCGAGCACCGGGGAGCTGTTTTTT. Amino acids: CASRGEASTGELFF.

Of note for this clone: A junction boundary mismatches the germline segment, possibly from a read error. The chain recombines TRBV10-1 with TRBJ2-2; a possible D gene is TRBD2 (6 bases). Germline CDR1 and CDR2: WNHNN and SYGVQD (reference sequence). There are 13 residues in the CDR3. The CDR3 loop reads CASPILSWRGAVF. In nucleotides, the CDR3 is TGCGCCAGCCCTATATTATCCTGGCGGGGAGCTGTTTTT.

This clone has just a few counts. V is TRBV6-1 and J is TRBJ1-2; D gene ambiguous. The CDR3 length is 12 residues. CDR1 and CDR2 from the germline V gene are MNHNS and SASEGT. V shed 5 bases and J shed 8 bases, with 12 bases lying between them. CDR3 protein: CASSIRGYGYTF. The CDR3 bases are TGTGCCAGCAGTATTAGAGGGTACGGCTACACCTTC.

The chain uses TRBV7-2 and TRBJ2-7; 14 bases agree with TRBD2. CDR1 is SGHTA and CDR2 is FQGNSA in the germline V gene. The CDR3 is 17 amino acids. V lost 1 base and J lost 2; bases outside the gene matches: 4. The CDR3 region has the DNA TGTGCCAGCAGCTTAGTCGGACTAGCGGGGGGACCCTACGAGCAGTACTTC. Protein: CASSLVGLAGGPYEQYF.

The genes are TRBV2 and TRBJ1-5; 7 bases are a match to TRBD1. The J segment lost 6 bases and the V segment lost 3 bases, leaving 5 bases of the junction unmatched. Germline CDR1 SNHLY, CDR2 FYNNEI. This CDR3 is built from 14 residues. The CDR3 spells CASSDDRVPQPQHF. The CDR3 DNA reads TGTGCCAGCAGTGACGACAGGGTTCCTCAGCCCCAGCATTTT.

This clone appeared a single time. The chain employs TRBV6-4 and TRBJ2-1; 11 bases agree with TRBD2. Germline-derived CDR1 and CDR2 are MRHNA and SNTAGT. The CDR3 runs 15 residues. Germline trimming cut 5 bases from V and 5 bases from J; bases unmatched to any gene: 5. CDR3 protein: CASSLTGLADNEQFF. CDR3 DNA sequence: TGTGCCAGCAGTTTAACGGGACTAGCGGACAATGAGCAGTTCTTC.

The chain has TRBV28 and TRBJ1-5; D is unclear. This CDR3 contains 11 residues. The germline gives CDR1 MDHEN, CDR2 SYDVKM. V lost 3 bases, J lost 11 bases, and 8 bases lay in between. This CDR3 is CASSFGSAQHF. The CDR3 bases are TGTGCCAGCAGTTTCGGTTCGGCCCAGCATTTT.

The chain employs TRBV27 and TRBJ2-5; D is possibly TRBD2 (5 bases). Per the germline V gene, CDR1 is MNHEY and CDR2 is SMNVEV (reference sequence). The germline V and J ends were trimmed by 0 bases and 7 bases, with 12 bases remaining between them. There are 14 residues in the CDR3. The CDR3 sequence is CASSLSGIRGTQYF. DNA for the CDR3: TGTGCCAGCAGTTTATCAGGGATCCGGGGGACCCAGTACTTC.

This clone was counted a few times. This sequence joins TRBV6-6 and TRBJ1-2; TRBD1 might be the D (5 bases). V lost 2 bases to trimming and J lost 8 bases, with 12 bases between them. Germline CDR1 MNHNY, CDR2 SVGAGI (reference sequence). The CDR3 spans 13 residues. The CDR3: CASSYETARGYTF. The CDR3 DNA reads as TGTGCCAGCAGTTACGAGACAGCAAGGGGCTACACCTTC.

The J gene is TRBJ2-3, the V gene TRBV5-1; the match to TRBD2 covers 14 bases. The CDR3 consists of 18 residues. The V gene's germline CDR1 is SGHRS and CDR2 YFSETQ. The V and J ends lost 4 bases and 2 bases, in that order; junction bases with no gene match: 9. CDR3 sequence: CASSPRTSGGPSTDTQYF. The DNA of the CDR3 is TGCGCCAGCAGCCCACGGACTAGCGGGGGGCCCTCCACAGATACGCAGTATTTT.

A note on this clone: Relative to the germline gene, one junction end is altered; a read error may explain this. The J gene is TRBJ1-4, the V gene TRBV30; no definite D call. CDR3 length equals 14 residues. Germline assignment: CDR1 GTSNPN and CDR2 SVGIG (reference sequence). The CDR3 loop is CAWSSWIAGETLFF. In nucleotides, the CDR3 is TGTGCCTGGAGTTCCTGGATCGCCGGGGAAACACTGTTTTTT.

This chain links TRBV20-1 with TRBJ2-7, with D tentatively TRBD2 (6 bases). This CDR3 has 9 residues. Germline V gene lookup returns CDR1 DFQATT and CDR2 SNEGSKA (reference sequence). With 3 bases removed from V and 12 bases from J, the gap between germline ends came to 9 bases. CDR3 residues: CSASWEAYF. Written as DNA, the CDR3 is TGCAGTGCTAGTTGGGAGGCGTACTTC.

The V gene is TRBV9, the J gene TRBJ2-4, with 10 bases identical to TRBD2. The V gene's germline CDR1 is SGDLS and CDR2 YYNGEE. The V gene end was trimmed by 3 bases and the J gene end by 8 bases; junction bases not matched to a gene: 11. The CDR3 consists of 16 residues. The CDR3 protein is CASSAPKRGGGDIQYF. The DNA of the CDR3 is TGTGCCAGCAGCGCCCCGAAGCGGGGGGGCGGGGACATTCAGTACTTC.

The V call is TRBV5-1, the J call TRBJ1-3; D not certain. Germline values: CDR1 SGHRS, CDR2 YFSETQ. The V gene lost 0 bases and the J gene lost 2 bases, with 6 bases spanning the gap. This CDR3 is 14 amino acids long. CDR3 DNA: TGCGCCAGCAGCTTGGGCTCGGCTGGAAACACCATATATTTT. Residues: CASSLGSAGNTIYF. The whole variable domain, filled in from reference TRBV5-1 and TRBJ1-3, reads KAGVTQTPRYLIKTRGQQVTLSCSPISGHRSVSWYQQTPGQGLQFLFEYFSETQRNKGNFPGRFSGRQFSNSRSEMNVSTLELGDSALYLCASSLGSAGNTIYFGEGSWLTVV.

The V gene is TRBV2, the J gene TRBJ2-5, with 7 bases lining up with TRBD1. J lost 2 bases, V lost 10 bases, and 4 bases had no gene match. The CDR3 runs to 12 residues. Germline V gene sequence: CDR1 SNHLY, CDR2 FYNNEI. This CDR3 is CATGTAQETQYF. The CDR3 DNA reads TGTGCCACCGGGACAGCACAAGAGACCCAGTACTTC.

Only a few counts were recorded for this clone. The chain couples TRBV2 to TRBJ2-2; 12 bases line up with TRBD2. Germline V lookup: CDR1 SNHLY, CDR2 FYNNEI. V dropped 4 bases and J dropped 4; count of bases not matched to a gene: 1. This CDR3 is 15 amino acids long. This CDR3 is CASSGLAGATGELFF. CDR3 nucleotides: TGTGCCAGCAGTGGACTAGCGGGAGCCACCGGGGAGCTGTTTTTT.

V is TRBV6-6 and J is TRBJ2-7; 11 bases match TRBD1. Per the germline V gene, CDR1 is MNHNY and CDR2 is SVGAGI (reference sequence). The junction had 8 bases not matched to a gene; V was cut back by 6 bases and J by 7 bases. The CDR3 loop spans 14 amino acids. Written as DNA, the CDR3 is TGTGCCAGCAGCCATGGACAGGGGGCGTTAGAGCAGTACTTC. Its translation: CASSHGQGALEQYF.

The rearrangement links TRBV28 to TRBJ2-3; TRBD2 matches at 8 bases. Germline V gene data show CDR1 as MDHEN and CDR2 as SYDVKM. V lost 4 bases to trimming and J lost 2 bases; unmatched junction nucleotides: 8. The CDR3 extends over 16 amino acids. CDR3 sequence reads: CASSSTGAGDTDTQYF. The CDR3 bases are TGTGCCAGCAGTTCGACCGGAGCGGGGGACACAGATACGCAGTATTTT.

The V and J genes are TRBV18 and TRBJ2-1; 10 bases map to TRBD1. With 2 bases clipped from V and 9 bases from J, the junction kept 16 bases outside the gene matches. Germline assignment: CDR1 KGHSH and CDR2 LQKENI. The CDR3 consists of 18 residues. This chain's CDR3 is CASSPIELTGQGKGEQFF. The DNA of the CDR3 is TGTGCCAGCTCACCAATCGAGCTCACGGGACAGGGGAAGGGTGAGCAGTTCTTC.

This rearrangement joins TRBV30 to TRBJ1-4; maybe TRBD1 (6 bases). This CDR3 region has 17 residues. V was shortened by 2 bases and J by 8 bases, with 24 bases between the two germline ends. Germline CDR1 is GTSNPN and CDR2 is SVGIG (reference sequence). The CDR3 protein is CAWSQTYREQTREKLFF. The CDR3 coding sequence is TGTGCCTGGAGTCAAACCTACAGGGAACAGACGAGGGAAAAACTGTTTTTT.

V is TRBV7-2 and J is TRBJ2-3; 8 bases are shared with TRBD2. CDR1 is SGHTA and CDR2 is FQGNSA in the germline V gene. After removal of 0 bases from V and 3 bases from J, the junction contained 5 bases not matched to a gene. CDR3 size: 16 residues. CDR3 sequence reads: CASSLAAAGGTDTQYF. The CDR3 nucleotides read TGTGCCAGCAGCTTAGCAGCGGCGGGAGGAACAGATACGCAGTATTTT.

This chain uses TRBV13 with TRBJ1-1, with D unresolved. The V end lost 4 bases, the J end lost 11 bases, and 11 bases lay between the germline ends. CDR1 and CDR2 (germline): PRHDT, FYEKMQ (reference sequence). This CDR3 region has 11 residues. The CDR3 loop reads CASSWEGRAFF. CDR3 nucleotides: TGTGCCAGCAGCTGGGAGGGCAGGGCTTTCTTT.

This chain links TRBV30 with TRBJ2-3; a weak D match, TRBD1 (5 bases). V shed 1 base and J shed 7 bases, with 12 bases lying between them. Germline assignment: CDR1 GTSNPN and CDR2 SVGIG (reference sequence). This CDR3 spans 13 amino acids. The CDR3 coding sequence is TGTGCCTGGAGTGAACAGGCCGCGAATACGCAGTATTTT. Protein: CAWSEQAANTQYF.

The chain uses TRBV7-8 and TRBJ1-1; D is ambiguous. Germline lookup yields CDR1 SGHVS and CDR2 FQNEAQ. The germline V and J ends were trimmed by 3 bases and 3 bases, with 8 bases remaining between them. CDR3 size: 13 residues. Here the CDR3 reads CASSLLVDTEAFF. The DNA for the CDR3 is TGTGCCAGCAGCTTGCTAGTGGACACTGAAGCTTTCTTT.